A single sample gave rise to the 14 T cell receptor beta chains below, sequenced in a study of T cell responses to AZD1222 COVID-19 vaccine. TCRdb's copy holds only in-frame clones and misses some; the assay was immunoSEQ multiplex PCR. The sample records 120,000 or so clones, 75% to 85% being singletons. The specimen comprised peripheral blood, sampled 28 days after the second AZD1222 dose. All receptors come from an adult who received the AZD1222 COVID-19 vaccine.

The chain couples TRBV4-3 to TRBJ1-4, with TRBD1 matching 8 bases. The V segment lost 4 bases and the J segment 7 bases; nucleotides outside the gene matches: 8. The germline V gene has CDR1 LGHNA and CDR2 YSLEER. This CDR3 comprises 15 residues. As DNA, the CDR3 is TGCGCCAGCAGCCCGCAACCCGGGACAGGTGAAAAACTGTTTTTT. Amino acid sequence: CASSPQPGTGEKLFF.

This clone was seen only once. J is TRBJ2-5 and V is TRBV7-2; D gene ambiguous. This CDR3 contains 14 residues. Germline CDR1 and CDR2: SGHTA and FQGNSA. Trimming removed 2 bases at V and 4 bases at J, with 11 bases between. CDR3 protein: CASSLNSGRETQYF. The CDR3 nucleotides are TGTGCCAGCAGCTTAAATTCGGGTAGAGAGACCCAGTACTTC.

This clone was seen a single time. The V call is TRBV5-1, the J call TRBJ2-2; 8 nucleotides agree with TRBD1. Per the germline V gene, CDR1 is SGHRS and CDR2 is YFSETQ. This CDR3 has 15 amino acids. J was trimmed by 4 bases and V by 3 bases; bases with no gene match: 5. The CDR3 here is CASSSQGQGTGELFF. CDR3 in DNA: TGCGCCAGCAGCTCTCAAGGACAGGGCACCGGGGAGCTGTTTTTT.

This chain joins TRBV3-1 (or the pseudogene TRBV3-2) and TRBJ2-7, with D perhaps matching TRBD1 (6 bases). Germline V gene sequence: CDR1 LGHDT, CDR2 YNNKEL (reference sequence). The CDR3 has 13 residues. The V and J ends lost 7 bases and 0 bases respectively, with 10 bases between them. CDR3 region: CASTRTASYEQYF. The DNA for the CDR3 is TGTGCCAGCACCCGGACAGCCTCCTACGAGCAGTACTTC.

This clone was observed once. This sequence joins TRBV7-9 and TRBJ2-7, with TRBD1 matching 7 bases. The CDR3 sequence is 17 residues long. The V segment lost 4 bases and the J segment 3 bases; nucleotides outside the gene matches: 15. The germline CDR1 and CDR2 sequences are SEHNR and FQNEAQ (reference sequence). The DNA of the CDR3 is TGTGCCAGCAGCTCAATTCTAAAACAGGGGATCGACTACGAGCAGTACTTC. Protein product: CASSSILKQGIDYEQYF.

CDR3 amino acids: CASSYSGTGLRVSYGYTF. CDR3 nucleotides: TGTGCCAGCAGTTACTCCGGGACAGGGTTGCGCGTAAGCTATGGCTACACCTTC. The chain joins TRBV6-2 or TRBV6-3 to TRBJ1-2, with 9 positions matching TRBD1. The germline V gene has CDR1 MNHEY and CDR2 SVGEGT. After removal of 0 bases from V and 4 bases from J, the junction contained 12 bases not matched to a gene. This CDR3 has 18 residues.

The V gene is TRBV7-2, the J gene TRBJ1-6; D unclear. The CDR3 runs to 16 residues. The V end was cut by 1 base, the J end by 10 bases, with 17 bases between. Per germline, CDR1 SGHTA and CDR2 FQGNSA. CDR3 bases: TGTGCCAGCAGCTTAGAGATGGCGGGTGGGCGATCACCCCTCCACTTT. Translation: CASSLEMAGGRSPLHF.

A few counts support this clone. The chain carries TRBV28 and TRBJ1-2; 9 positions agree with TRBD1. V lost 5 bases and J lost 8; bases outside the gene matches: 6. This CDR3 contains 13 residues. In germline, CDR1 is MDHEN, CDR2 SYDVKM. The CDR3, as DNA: TGTGCCAGCAGTCCACAGGGGGCGTCCGGCTACACCTTC. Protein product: CASSPQGASGYTF.

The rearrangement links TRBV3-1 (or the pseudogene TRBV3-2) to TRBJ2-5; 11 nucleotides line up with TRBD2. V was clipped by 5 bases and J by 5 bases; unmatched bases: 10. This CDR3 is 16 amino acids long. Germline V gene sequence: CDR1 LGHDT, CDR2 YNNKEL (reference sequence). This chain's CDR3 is CASSSGTSGGGETQYF. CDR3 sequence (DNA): TGTGCCAGCAGCTCCGGAACTAGCGGGGGTGGGGAGACCCAGTACTTC.

The CDR3 bases are TGCAGCGTTGAAGGGAGGAGGGACAGGGTTAGGACTGAAGCTTTCTTT. Its translation is CSVEGRRDRVRTEAFF. The chain recombines TRBV29-1 with TRBJ1-1, with TRBD1 identical over 9 bases. After removal of 1 base from V and 5 bases from J, the junction contained 11 bases not matched to a gene. CDR1 is SQVTM and CDR2 is ANQGSEA in the germline V gene. The CDR3 runs to 16 residues.

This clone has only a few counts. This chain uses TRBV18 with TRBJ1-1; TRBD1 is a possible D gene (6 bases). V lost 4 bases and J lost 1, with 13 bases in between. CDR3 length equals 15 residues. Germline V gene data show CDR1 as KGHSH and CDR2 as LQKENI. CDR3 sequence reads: CASSRAQDRNTEAFF. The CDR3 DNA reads TGTGCCAGCTCACGCGCTCAGGACAGGAACACTGAAGCTTTCTTT.

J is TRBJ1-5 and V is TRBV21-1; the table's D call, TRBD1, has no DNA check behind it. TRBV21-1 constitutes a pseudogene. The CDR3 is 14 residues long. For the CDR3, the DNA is TGTGCCAGCCCCCGGACAGGGGACAATCAGCCCCAGCATTTT. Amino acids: CASPRTGDNQPQHF.

The CDR3 nucleotides read TGTGCCAGCTCACCACGCAACTTGCCAGATACGCAGTATTTT. It codes for CASSPRNLPDTQYF. The chain couples TRBV18 to TRBJ2-3; unclear D gene. The ends were cut back, 1 base at V and 4 bases at J, with 9 bases in the middle. The CDR3 extends over 14 amino acids. Germline assignment: CDR1 KGHSH and CDR2 LQKENI.

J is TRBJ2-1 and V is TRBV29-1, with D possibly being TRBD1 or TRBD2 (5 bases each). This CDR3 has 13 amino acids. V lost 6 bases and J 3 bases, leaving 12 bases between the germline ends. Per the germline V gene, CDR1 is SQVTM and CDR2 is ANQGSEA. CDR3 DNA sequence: TGCAGCGTCGTCCGGGACGTCTACAATGAGCAGTTCTTC. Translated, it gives CSVVRDVYNEQFF.